This TCR beta chain was sequenced for a study of T-cell memory formation after mild COVID-19. For the study at large: TCR clusters mostly belonged to single donors. General study results and limits: In pre-infection memory, a portion of responding clones appeared, which suggested that cross-reactive memory joined.

After 5'RACE with constant-segment primers, TCR alpha and TCR beta cDNA libraries carrying sample barcodes and UMIs were obtained. MiXCR was run by TCRdb on the 5' RACE reads, yielding one entry per CDR3 protein. The table shows a few hundred thousand distinct CDR3 sequences, with around 20% occurring only once. The CDR3 spans 15 residues. Germline CDR1 ENHRY, CDR2 SYGVKD. Trimming stripped 3 bases from V and 0 bases from J, with 8 bases between. Remarks on this clonotype: The target antigen is unknown.

V and J are TRBV10-3 and TRBJ2-2; D remains unclear. The source is an adult woman who had mild COVID-19 (a few samples of this study predate the infection). Cell type and time point are not known. What was sequenced was PBMCs or a T cell subset sorted from them (not recorded which). CDR3 region: CAISDWQTNTGELFF. For the CDR3, the DNA is TGTGCCATCAGTGACTGGCAGACGAACACCGGGGAGCTGTTTTTT.